This TCR beta chain was captured in a study of spatial heterogeneity in lung cancer. Study as a whole: Sequenced follow-up PBMC samples came a median of approximately 2 years after resection, where available. In raw reads, more than 8.5 appearances on average were recorded for each unique TCR and UMI combination.

This clonotype showed up many times. The CDR3 contains 14 residues. CDR1 and CDR2 from the germline V gene are MNHEY and SMNVEV (reference sequence). With 3 bases removed from V and 2 bases from J, the gap between germline ends came to 10 bases. Time point given: blood at routine non-recurrence follow-up after resection. In each case, whole RNA from tumor, nontumor lung or frozen PBMC was sequenced unsorted. Each TCR cDNA molecule carried a unique molecular identifier. TCRdb reprocessed the 5' RACE reads with MiXCR, giving one entry per CDR3 protein. The table has over 45,000 distinct CDR3 sequences, 12% seen once.

The chain links TRBV27 to TRBJ1-1; perhaps TRBD1 as D (5 bases). Sequenced here: PBMCs, sampled at follow-up. The receptor was derived from a male donor with early-stage non-small cell lung cancer. This CDR3 reads CASSFLGTNTEAFF. CDR3 bases: TGTGCCAGCAGTTTTTTGGGGACTAACACTGAAGCTTTCTTT.